This TCR beta chain stems from a study of CD8+CD57+ T cells in acquired aplastic anemia. Genomic DNA provided the template from which TCR beta VDJ and CDR3 profiles were obtained. TCRdb reprocessed the reads via MiXCR and lists one record per CDR3 protein. Of just over 400,000 distinct CDR3 sequences in the sample, about two thirds were seen once. CDR1 and CDR2 from the germline V gene are SGHKS and YYEKEE (reference sequence). The ends lost 0 bases at V and 4 bases at J; junction bases unmatched: 3. The CDR3 is 15 amino acids. This clonotype was seen at least ten times. V usage is TRBV5-5 and J usage is TRBJ2-3, with 9 bases identical to TRBD2. The specimen sequenced was sorted CD4+, CD8+, or CD8+CD57+ T cells (not recorded which) from PBMCs. The source is a human donor in good health, serving as a control. DNA for the CDR3: TGTGCCAGCAGCTTGGGAGCGGGGGGCGCAGATACGCAGTATTTT. It encodes CASSLGAGGADTQYF.